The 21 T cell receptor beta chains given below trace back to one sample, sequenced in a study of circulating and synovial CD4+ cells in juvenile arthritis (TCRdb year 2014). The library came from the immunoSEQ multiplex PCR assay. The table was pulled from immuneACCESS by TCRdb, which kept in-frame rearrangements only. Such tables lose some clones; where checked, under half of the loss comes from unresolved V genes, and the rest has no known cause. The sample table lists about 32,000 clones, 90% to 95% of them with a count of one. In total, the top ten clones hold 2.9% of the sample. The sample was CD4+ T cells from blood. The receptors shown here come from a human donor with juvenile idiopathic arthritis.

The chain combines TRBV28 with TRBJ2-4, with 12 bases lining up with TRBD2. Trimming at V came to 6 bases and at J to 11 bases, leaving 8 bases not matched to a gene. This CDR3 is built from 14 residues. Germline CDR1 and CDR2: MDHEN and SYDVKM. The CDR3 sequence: CASSPEASGRVQYF. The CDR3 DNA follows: TGTGCCAGCAGCCCAGAGGCTAGCGGGAGGGTTCAGTACTTC.

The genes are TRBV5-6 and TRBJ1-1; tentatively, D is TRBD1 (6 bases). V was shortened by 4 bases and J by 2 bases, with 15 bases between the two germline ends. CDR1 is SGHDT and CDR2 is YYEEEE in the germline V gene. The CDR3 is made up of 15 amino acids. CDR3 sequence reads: CASSGAGGANTEAFF. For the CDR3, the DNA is TGTGCCAGCAGCGGAGCGGGGGGGGCCAACACTGAAGCTTTCTTT.

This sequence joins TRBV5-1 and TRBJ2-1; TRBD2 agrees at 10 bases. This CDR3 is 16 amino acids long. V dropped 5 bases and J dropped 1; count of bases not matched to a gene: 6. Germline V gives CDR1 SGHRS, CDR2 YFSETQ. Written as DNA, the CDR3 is TGCGCCAGCAGACGGACTAGCGGTGGGTCCTACAATGAGCAGTTCTTC. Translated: CASRRTSGGSYNEQFF.

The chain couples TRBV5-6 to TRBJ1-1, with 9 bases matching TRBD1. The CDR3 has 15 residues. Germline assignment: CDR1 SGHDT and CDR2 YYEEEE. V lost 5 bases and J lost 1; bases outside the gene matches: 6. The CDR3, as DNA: TGTGCCAGCAGGGGACAGGGCAGGGAGAACACTGAAGCTTTCTTT. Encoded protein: CASRGQGRENTEAFF.

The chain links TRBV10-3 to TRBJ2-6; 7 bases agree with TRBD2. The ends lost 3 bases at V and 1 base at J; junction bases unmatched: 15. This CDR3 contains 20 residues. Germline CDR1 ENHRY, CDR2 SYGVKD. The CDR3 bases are TGTGCCATCAGTGATGGTCCCCGGCGGGGGATGGGGTCTGGGGCCAACGTCCTGACTTTC. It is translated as CAISDGPRRGMGSGANVLTF.

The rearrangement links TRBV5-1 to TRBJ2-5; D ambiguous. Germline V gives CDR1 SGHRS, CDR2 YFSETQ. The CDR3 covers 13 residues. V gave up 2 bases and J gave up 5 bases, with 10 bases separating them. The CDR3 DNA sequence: TGCGCCAGCAGCTTACCTCCCGCGGAGACCCAGTACTTC. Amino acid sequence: CASSLPPAETQYF.

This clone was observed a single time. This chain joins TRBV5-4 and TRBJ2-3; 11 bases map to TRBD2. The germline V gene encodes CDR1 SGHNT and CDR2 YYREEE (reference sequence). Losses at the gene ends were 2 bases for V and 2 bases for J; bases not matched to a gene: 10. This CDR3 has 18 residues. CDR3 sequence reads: CASSFDGVAGGPTDTQYF. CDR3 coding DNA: TGTGCCAGCAGCTTTGACGGTGTAGCGGGAGGGCCCACAGATACGCAGTATTTT.

The CDR3 loop is CASSYSPRGREQYF. In nucleotides, the CDR3 is TGTGCCAGCAGTTACTCGCCCAGGGGGCGTGAGCAGTACTTC. The gene calls are TRBV6-5 and TRBJ2-7; TRBD1 matches at 8 bases. The germline V gene encodes CDR1 MNHEY and CDR2 SVGAGI. The CDR3 is made up of 14 amino acids. The J segment lost 7 bases and the V segment lost 0 bases, leaving 5 bases of the junction unmatched.

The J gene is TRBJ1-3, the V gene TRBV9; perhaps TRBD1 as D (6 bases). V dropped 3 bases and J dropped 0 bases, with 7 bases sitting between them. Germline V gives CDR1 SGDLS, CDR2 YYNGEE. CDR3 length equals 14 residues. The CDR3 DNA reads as TGTGCCAGCAGCGAACAGGGCTCTGGAAACACCATATATTTT. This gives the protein CASSEQGSGNTIYF. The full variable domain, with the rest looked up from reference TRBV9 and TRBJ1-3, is DSGVTQTPKHLITATGQRVTLRCSPRSGDLSVYWYQQSLDQGLQFLIQYYNGEERAKGNILERFSAQQFPDLHSELNLSSLELGDSALYFCASSEQGSGNTIYFGEGSWLTVV.

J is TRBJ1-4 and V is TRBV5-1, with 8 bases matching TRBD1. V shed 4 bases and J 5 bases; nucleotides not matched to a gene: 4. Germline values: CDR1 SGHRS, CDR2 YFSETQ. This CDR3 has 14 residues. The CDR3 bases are TGCGCCAGCAGCCCGGACAGGGAGAATGAAAAACTGTTTTTT. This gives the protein CASSPDRENEKLFF.

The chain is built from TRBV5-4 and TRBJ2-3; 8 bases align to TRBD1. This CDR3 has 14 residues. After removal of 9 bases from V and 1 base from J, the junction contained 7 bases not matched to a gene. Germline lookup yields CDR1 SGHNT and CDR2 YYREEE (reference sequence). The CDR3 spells CAISKTGGTDTQYF. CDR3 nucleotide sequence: TGTGCCATCTCAAAGACAGGGGGCACAGATACGCAGTATTTT.

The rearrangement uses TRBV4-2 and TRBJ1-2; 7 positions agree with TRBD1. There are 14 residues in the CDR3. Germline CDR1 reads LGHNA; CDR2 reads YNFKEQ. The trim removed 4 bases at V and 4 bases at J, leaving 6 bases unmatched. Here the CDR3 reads CASSPGTDIYGYTF. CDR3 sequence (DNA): TGTGCCAGCAGCCCCGGGACAGATATCTATGGCTACACCTTC.

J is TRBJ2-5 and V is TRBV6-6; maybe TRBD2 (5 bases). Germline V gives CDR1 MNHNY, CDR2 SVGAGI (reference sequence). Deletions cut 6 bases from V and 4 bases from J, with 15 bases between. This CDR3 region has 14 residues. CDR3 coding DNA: TGTGCCAGCAGCTCCCTGACTCGGGGAGAGACCCAGTACTTC. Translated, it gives CASSSLTRGETQYF.

The DNA of the CDR3 is TGTGCCATCAGTGCGGGGACACAAGAGACCCAGTACTTC. It encodes CAISAGTQETQYF. The rearrangement joins TRBV10-3 to TRBJ2-5, with D perhaps TRBD1 (6 bases). With 4 bases removed from V and 2 bases from J, the gap between germline ends came to 8 bases. The CDR3 is made up of 13 amino acids. Germline V gene lookup returns CDR1 ENHRY and CDR2 SYGVKD.

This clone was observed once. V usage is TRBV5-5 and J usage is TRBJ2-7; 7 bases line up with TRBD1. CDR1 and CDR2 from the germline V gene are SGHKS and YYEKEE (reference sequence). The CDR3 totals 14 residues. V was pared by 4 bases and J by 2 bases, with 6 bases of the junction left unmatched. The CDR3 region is CASSPPGTAYEQYF. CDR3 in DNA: TGTGCCAGCAGCCCGCCGGGGACAGCCTACGAGCAGTACTTC. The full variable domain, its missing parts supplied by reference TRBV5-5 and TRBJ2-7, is DAGVTQSPTHLIKTRGQQVTLRCSPISGHKSVSWYQQVLGQGPQFIFQYYEKEERGRGNFPDRFSARQFPNYSSELNVNALLLGDSALYLCASSPPGTAYEQYFGPGTRLTVT.

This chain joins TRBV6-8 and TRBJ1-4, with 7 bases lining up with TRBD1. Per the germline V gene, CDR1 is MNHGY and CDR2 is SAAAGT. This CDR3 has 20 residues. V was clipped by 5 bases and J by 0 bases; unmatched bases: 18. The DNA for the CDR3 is TGTGCCAGCAGTACACTCATGTCCCAGGGGGAGAAGGCAACTAATGAAAAACTGTTTTTT. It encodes CASSTLMSQGEKATNEKLFF.

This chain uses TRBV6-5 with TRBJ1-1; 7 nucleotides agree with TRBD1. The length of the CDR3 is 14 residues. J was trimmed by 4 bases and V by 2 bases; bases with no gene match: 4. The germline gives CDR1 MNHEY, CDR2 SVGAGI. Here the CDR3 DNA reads TGTGCCAGCAGTTACCCCGGACAGGCCACTGAAGCTTTCTTT. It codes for CASSYPGQATEAFF.

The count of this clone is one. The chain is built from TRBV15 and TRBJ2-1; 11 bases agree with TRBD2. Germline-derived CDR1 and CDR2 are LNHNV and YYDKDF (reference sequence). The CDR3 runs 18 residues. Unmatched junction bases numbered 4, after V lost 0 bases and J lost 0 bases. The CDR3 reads CATSRDRLAGSSYNEQFF. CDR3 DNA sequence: TGTGCCACCAGCAGAGACAGACTAGCGGGAAGCTCCTACAATGAGCAGTTCTTC. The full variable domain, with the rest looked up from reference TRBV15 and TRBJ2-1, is DAMVIQNPRYQVTQFGKPVTLSCSQTLNHNVMYWYQQKSSQAPKLLFHYYDKDFNNEADTPDNFQSRRPNTSFCFLDIRSPGLGDTAMYLCATSRDRLAGSSYNEQFFGPGTRLTVL.

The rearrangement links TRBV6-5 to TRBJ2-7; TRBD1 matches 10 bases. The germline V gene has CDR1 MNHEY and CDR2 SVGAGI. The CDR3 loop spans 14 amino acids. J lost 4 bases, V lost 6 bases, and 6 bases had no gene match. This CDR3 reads CASSRDRGGYEQYF. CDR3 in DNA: TGTGCCAGCAGCCGGGACAGGGGCGGGTACGAGCAGTACTTC.

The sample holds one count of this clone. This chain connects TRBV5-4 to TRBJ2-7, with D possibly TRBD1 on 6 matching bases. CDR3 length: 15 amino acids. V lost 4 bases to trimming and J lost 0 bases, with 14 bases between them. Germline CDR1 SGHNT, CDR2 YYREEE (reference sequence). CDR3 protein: CASSPSTGYSYEQYF. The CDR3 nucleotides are TGTGCCAGCAGCCCATCGACAGGTTACTCCTACGAGCAGTACTTC.

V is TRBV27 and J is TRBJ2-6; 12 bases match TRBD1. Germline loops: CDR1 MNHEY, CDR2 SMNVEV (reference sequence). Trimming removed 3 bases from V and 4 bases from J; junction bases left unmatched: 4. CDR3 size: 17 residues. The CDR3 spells CASSFGTGGAGANVLTF. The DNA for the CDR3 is TGTGCCAGCAGTTTTGGGACAGGGGGCGCCGGGGCCAACGTCCTGACTTTC. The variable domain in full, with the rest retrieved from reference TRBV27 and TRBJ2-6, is EAQVTQNPRYLITVTGKKLTVTCSQNMNHEYMSWYRQDPGLGLRQIYYSMNVEVTDKGDVPEGYKVSRKEKRNFPLILESPSPNQTSLYFCASSFGTGGAGANVLTFGAGSRLTVL.